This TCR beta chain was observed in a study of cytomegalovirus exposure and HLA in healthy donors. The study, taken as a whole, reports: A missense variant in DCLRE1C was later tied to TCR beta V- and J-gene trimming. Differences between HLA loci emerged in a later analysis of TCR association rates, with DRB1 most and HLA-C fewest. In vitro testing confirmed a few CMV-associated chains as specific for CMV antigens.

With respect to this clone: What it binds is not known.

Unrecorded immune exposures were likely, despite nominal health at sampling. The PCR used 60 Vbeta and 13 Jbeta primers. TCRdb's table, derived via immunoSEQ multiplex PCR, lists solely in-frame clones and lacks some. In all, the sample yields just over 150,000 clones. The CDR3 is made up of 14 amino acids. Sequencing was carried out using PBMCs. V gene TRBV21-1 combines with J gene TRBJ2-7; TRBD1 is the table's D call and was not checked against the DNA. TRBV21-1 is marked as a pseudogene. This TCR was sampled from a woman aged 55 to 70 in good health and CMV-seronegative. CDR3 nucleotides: TGTGCCAGCAGCACTGGACAGATGAACTACGAGCAGTACTTC. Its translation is CASSTGQMNYEQYF.